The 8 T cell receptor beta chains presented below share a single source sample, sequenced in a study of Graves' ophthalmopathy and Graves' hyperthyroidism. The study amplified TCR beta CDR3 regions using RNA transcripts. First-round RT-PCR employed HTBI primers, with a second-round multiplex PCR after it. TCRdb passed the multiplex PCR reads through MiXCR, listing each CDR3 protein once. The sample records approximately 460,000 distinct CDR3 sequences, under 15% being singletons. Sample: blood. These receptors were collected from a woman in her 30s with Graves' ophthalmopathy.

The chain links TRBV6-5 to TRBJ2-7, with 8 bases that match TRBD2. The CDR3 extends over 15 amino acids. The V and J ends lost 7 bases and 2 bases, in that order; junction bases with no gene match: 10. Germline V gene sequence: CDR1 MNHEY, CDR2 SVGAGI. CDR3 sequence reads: CASTSRTSSTYEQYF. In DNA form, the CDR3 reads TGTGCCAGCACTTCGAGGACTAGCTCCACCTACGAGCAGTACTTC.

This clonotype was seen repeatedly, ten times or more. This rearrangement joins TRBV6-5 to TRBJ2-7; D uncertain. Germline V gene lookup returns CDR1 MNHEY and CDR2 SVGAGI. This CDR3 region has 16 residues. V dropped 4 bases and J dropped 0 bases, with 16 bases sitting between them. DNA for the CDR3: TGTGCCAGCAGTTCCCGGTCCACACGTTACTCCTACGAGCAGTACTTC. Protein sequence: CASSSRSTRYSYEQYF.

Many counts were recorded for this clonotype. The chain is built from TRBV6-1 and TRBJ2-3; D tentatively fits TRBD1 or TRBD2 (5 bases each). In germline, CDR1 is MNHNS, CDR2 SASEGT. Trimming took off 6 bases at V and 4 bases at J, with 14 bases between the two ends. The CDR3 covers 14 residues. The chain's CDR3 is CASSVNRDPDTQYF. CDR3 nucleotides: TGTGCCAGCAGCGTTAACCGGGACCCAGATACGCAGTATTTT.

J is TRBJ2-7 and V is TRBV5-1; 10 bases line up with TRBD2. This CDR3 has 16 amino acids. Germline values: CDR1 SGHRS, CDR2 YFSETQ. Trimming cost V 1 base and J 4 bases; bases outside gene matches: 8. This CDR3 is CASSLSPLAGSYEQYF. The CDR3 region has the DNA TGCGCCAGCAGCTTGTCCCCACTAGCGGGAAGTTACGAGCAGTACTTC.

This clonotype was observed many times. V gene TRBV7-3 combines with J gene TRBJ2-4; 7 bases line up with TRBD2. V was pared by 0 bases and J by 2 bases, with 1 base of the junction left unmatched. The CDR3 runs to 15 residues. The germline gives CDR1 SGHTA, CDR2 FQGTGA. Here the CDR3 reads CASSLTRESKNIQYF. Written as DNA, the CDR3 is TGTGCCAGCAGCTTAACGCGGGAGTCCAAAAACATTCAGTACTTC.

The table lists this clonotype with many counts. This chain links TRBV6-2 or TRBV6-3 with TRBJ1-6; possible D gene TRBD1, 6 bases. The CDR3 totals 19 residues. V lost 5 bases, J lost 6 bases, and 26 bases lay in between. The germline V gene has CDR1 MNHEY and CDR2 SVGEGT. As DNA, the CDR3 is TGTGCCAGCAGTCGTGACGGGCCTGGGGACATCCGTCCTAATTCACCCCTCCACTTT. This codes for CASSRDGPGDIRPNSPLHF.

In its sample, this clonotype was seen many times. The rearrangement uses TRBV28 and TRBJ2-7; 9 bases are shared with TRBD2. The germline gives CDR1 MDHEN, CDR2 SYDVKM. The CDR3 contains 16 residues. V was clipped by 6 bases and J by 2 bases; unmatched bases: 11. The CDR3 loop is CASRNRASGDPYEQYF. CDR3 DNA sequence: TGTGCCAGCAGGAATCGAGCTAGCGGGGATCCCTACGAGCAGTACTTC. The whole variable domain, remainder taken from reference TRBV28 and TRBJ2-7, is DVKVTQSSRYLVKRTGEKVFLECVQDMDHENMFWYRQDPGLGLRLIYFSYDVKMKEKGDIPEGYSVSREKKERFSLILESASTNQTSMYLCASRNRASGDPYEQYFGPGTRLTVT.

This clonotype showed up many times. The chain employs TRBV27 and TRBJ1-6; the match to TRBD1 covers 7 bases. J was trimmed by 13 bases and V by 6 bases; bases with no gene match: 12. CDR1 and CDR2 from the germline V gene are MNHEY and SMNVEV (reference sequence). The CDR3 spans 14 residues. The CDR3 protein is CASSPGQRIFPLHF. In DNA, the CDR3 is TGTGCCAGCAGCCCGGGACAGCGTATTTTTCCCCTCCACTTT.